Below, 8 T cell receptor beta chains from the same sample are listed, as sequenced in a study of early T cells in non-severe SARS-CoV-2 infection. One entry per CDR3 protein results from TCRdb running MiXCR on the 5' RACE reads. Among roughly 100,000 distinct CDR3 sequences listed, around 13% were seen once. Sequencing was performed on whole blood. All receptors derive from an adult who was a healthcare worker with PCR-confirmed SARS-CoV-2 infection or an uninfected control (not recorded which).

This sequence joins TRBV9 and TRBJ1-1, with a weak D call TRBD1 (5 bases). V lost 0 bases and J lost 4, with 13 bases in between. This CDR3 has 15 amino acids. Germline lookup yields CDR1 SGDLS and CDR2 YYNGEE. In DNA, the CDR3 is TGTGCCAGCAGCGTAGGTGGGGGTAGGAGCACTGAAGCTTTCTTT. Its protein product is CASSVGGGRSTEAFF.

At least ten counts were recorded for this clonotype. V gene TRBV5-1 combines with J gene TRBJ2-2; 9 bases line up with TRBD2. From germline, CDR1 is SGHRS and CDR2 YFSETQ. CDR3 length: 16 residues. The V and J ends lost 4 bases and 3 bases, in that order; junction bases with no gene match: 7. The CDR3 DNA follows: TGCGCCAGCAGCACCGGGACTAGCATTTACACCGGGGAGCTGTTTTTT. Translated: CASSTGTSIYTGELFF.

V is TRBV11-2 and J is TRBJ1-6; no firm D call. The CDR3 has 13 amino acids. The V gene lost 0 bases and the J gene lost 12 bases, with 9 bases spanning the gap. Germline loops: CDR1 SGHAT, CDR2 FQNNGV. The CDR3 sequence is CASSLEPLGPLHF. The CDR3 nucleotides read TGTGCCAGCAGCTTAGAACCCCTAGGACCCCTCCACTTT.

This clonotype showed up many times. The chain links TRBV12-3 or TRBV12-4 to TRBJ2-2; D possibly corresponds to TRBD2 (5 bases). The length of the CDR3 is 13 residues. The V and J ends lost 6 bases and 4 bases respectively, with 9 bases between them. CDR3 residues: CASSSLVTGELFF. The CDR3, as DNA: TGTGCCAGCAGCTCACTAGTCACCGGGGAGCTGTTTTTT.

This clonotype was picked up a small number of times. V is TRBV11-2 and J is TRBJ2-3; D gene unclear. Germline V gene sequence: CDR1 SGHAT, CDR2 FQNNGV. Trimming removed 7 bases from V and 8 bases from J, with 10 bases in between. This CDR3 region has 11 residues. The CDR3 nucleotides read TGTGCCAGCAACAAAGGTCGTACGCAGTATTTT. Its protein product is CASNKGRTQYF.

The V call is TRBV24-1, the J call TRBJ2-5; 7 nucleotides align to TRBD2. The CDR3 is 14 amino acids. CDR1 KGHDR and CDR2 SFDVKD come from the germline V gene. J gave up 4 bases and V 5 bases, and 6 bases lay outside the gene matches. The CDR3 nucleotides read TGTGCCACCAGTGCAGGGCCGGGAGGAGAGACCCAGTACTTC. Translation: CATSAGPGGETQYF.

This clonotype was counted a few times. The rearrangement links TRBV7-2 to TRBJ2-4; 10 bases agree with TRBD1. The CDR3 has 15 amino acids. Trimming at V came to 5 bases and at J to 7 bases, leaving 8 bases not matched to a gene. Germline CDR1 SGHTA, CDR2 FQGNSA. The CDR3 loop is CASSPQTGGGNIQYF. CDR3 nucleotide sequence: TGTGCCAGCAGCCCACAGACAGGGGGCGGGAACATTCAGTACTTC.

This clonotype was observed a few times. The chain combines TRBV11-3 with TRBJ2-1; 7 nucleotides agree with TRBD1. Germline values: CDR1 SGHNT, CDR2 YENEEA. Losses at the gene ends were 5 bases for V and 2 bases for J; bases not matched to a gene: 12. This CDR3 has 17 amino acids. In DNA, the CDR3 is TGTGCCAGCAGCCCAAGGTGGGGACAGTCAACCTACAATGAGCAGTTCTTC. Amino acid sequence: CASSPRWGQSTYNEQFF.